Listed below are T cell receptor beta chains from one sample, sequenced in a study of cytomegalovirus exposure and HLA in healthy donors. The repertoire was sequenced with immunoSEQ multiplex PCR; TCRdb's copy has only in-frame clones and lacks some. This sample has some 110,000 clones, with around 82% found just once. Sequencing used PBMCs. The receptors originated from a woman aged 40 to 50 in good health and CMV-seronegative. The CDR3 runs from the conserved cysteine through the conserved F or W. A D gene is named only where the DNA matches it firmly. Expanded clones get a size class; other rows say once, few or many, or leave the size out.

J | length | D | V | size | CDR3 | DNA
TRBJ2-2 | 16 | TRBD2 | TRBV6-1 | . | CASSGLAGTNGGELFF | TGTGCCAGCAGTGGACTAGCCGGCACTAACGGCGGGGAGCTGTTTTTT
TRBJ2-7 | 14 | TRBD1 | TRBV14 | . | CASSHRDRGYEQYF | TGTGCCAGCAGCCACCGGGACAGGGGCTACGAGCAGTACTTC
TRBJ1-5 | 14 | TRBD1 | TRBV6-1 | . | CASLAGTGEQPQHF | TGTGCCAGCCTAGCTGGGACAGGGGAACAGCCCCAGCATTTT
TRBJ2-5 | 15 | . | TRBV7-7 | . | CASSLGGQTQETQYF | TGTGCTAGCAGCTTAGGTGGACAGACCCAAGAGACCCAGTACTTC
TRBJ2-6 | 15 | . | TRBV11-1 | . | CASSLESGDFNVLTF | TGTGCCAGCAGCTTAGAATCGGGGGACTTCAACGTCCTGACTTTC
TRBJ2-7 | 13 | TRBD1 | TRBV27 | . | CATRRQGANEQYF | TGTGCCACCCGGAGACAGGGGGCAAACGAGCAGTACTTC
TRBJ1-1 | 16 | . | TRBV5-1 | few | CASSLLTDSMNTEAFF | TGCGCCAGCAGCTTGCTGACAGATTCCATGAACACTGAAGCTTTCTTT
TRBJ2-1 | 15 | . | TRBV5-4 | . | CASSLVDLSYNEQFF | TGTGCCAGCAGCTTGGTGGACTTGTCCTACAATGAGCAGTTCTTC
TRBJ2-5 | 16 | . | TRBV9 | . | CASSVRAGDYQETQYF | TGTGCCAGCAGCGTAAGGGCAGGGGACTATCAAGAGACCCAGTACTTC
TRBJ1-3 | 15 | TRBD1 | TRBV9 | once | CASSTRTGTGNTIYF | TGTGCCAGCAGCACCCGGACAGGGACTGGAAACACCATATATTTT
TRBJ2-5 | 14 | . | TRBV7-2 | . | CASSFGRLQETQYF | TGTGCCAGCAGCTTCGGCAGACTCCAAGAGACCCAGTACTTC
TRBJ2-7 | 14 | TRBD1 | TRBV27 | . | CASSARQGMYEQYF | TGTGCCAGCAGTGCCCGACAGGGGATGTACGAGCAGTACTTC
TRBJ2-3 | 16 | . | TRBV4-2 | . | CASSQELARSTDTQYF | TGTGCCAGCAGCCAAGAGCTTGCGCGGAGCACAGATACGCAGTATTTT
TRBJ1-2 | 11 | . | TRBV6-4 | . | CANSDGLSYTF | TGTGCCAACAGTGACGGGCTTAGCTACACCTTC
TRBJ1-5 | 16 | . | TRBV4-2 | . | CASSQEWGTQYQPQHF | TGTGCCAGCAGCCAAGAGTGGGGGACACAATATCAGCCCCAGCATTTT
TRBJ1-5 | 16 | TRBD1 | TRBV19 | . | CASSIEGTGGNQPQHF | TGTGCCAGTAGTATAGAGGGGACAGGTGGTAATCAGCCCCAGCATTTT
TRBJ1-5 | 16 | TRBD1 | TRBV5-6 | . | CASSPHQGASNQPQHF | TGTGCCAGCAGCCCACATCAGGGGGCTAGCAATCAGCCCCAGCATTTT
TRBJ2-7 | 15 | . | TRBV6-1 | . | CASSDRGLNSYEQYF | TGTGCCAGCAGTGATCGAGGACTAAACTCCTACGAGCAGTACTTC
TRBJ1-1 | 12 | . | TRBV19 | once | CASSGGITEAFF | TGTGCCAGTAGTGGGGGCATCACTGAAGCTTTCTTT
TRBJ2-3 | 14 | . | TRBV11-2 | . | CASSFTRGTDTQYF | TGTGCCAGCAGCTTTACTCGGGGCACAGATACGCAGTATTTT
TRBJ1-1 | 15 | TRBD1 | TRBV11-3 | . | CASSWSGTGGTEAFF | TGTGCCAGCAGCTGGTCCGGGACAGGGGGCACTGAAGCTTTCTTT
TRBJ1-5 | 14 | . | TRBV28 | . | CASSRAGGYQPQHF | TGTGCCAGCAGCCGGGCGGGGGGTTATCAGCCCCAGCATTTT
TRBJ1-4 | 16 | . | TRBV9 | . | CASSVGGGAPNEELFF | TGTGCCAGCAGCGTAGGGGGAGGGGCCCCTAATGAAGAACTGTTTTTT
TRBJ1-6 | 15 | TRBD1 | TRBV30 | few | CAWRPSDRENSPLHF | TGTGCCTGGAGGCCCAGCGACAGGGAGAATTCACCCCTCCACTTT
TRBJ2-1 | 15 | . | TRBV18 | once | CASSPPTAPPAVQFF | TGTGCCAGCTCACCACCGACAGCCCCTCCGGCGGTGCAGTTCTTC
TRBJ1-6 | 10 | . | TRBV6-5 | few | CASLRSPLHF | TGTGCCAGCTTGCGTTCACCCCTCCACTTT
TRBJ1-1 | 15 | TRBD1 | TRBV19 | few | CASSIPGQGSTEAFF | TGTGCCAGTAGTATCCCTGGACAGGGTAGCACTGAAGCTTTCTTT
TRBJ2-7 | 14 | TRBD1 | TRBV7-6 | . | CASSLDRGSGEQYF | TGTGCCAGCAGCCTGGACAGGGGATCCGGCGAGCAGTACTTC
TRBJ1-6 | 16 | TRBD1 | TRBV7-2 | . | CASSPGTGLGLSPLHF | TGTGCCAGCAGCCCCGGGACAGGCCTCGGTTTGTCACCCCTCCACTTT
TRBJ2-3 | 14 | TRBD1 | TRBV6-5 | . | CASSDRGLTDTQYF | TGTGCCAGCAGTGACAGGGGGCTTACGGATACGCAGTATTTT
TRBJ2-3 | 13 | TRBD2 | TRBV2 | . | CASRREKTDTQYF | TGTGCCAGCCGGCGGGAGAAGACAGATACGCAGTATTTT
TRBJ2-7 | 12 | TRBD1 | TRBV2 | . | CATTGKAYEQYF | TGTGCCACGACAGGGAAGGCCTACGAGCAGTACTTC
TRBJ2-1 | 13 | . | TRBV18 | . | CASSPVPQEEQFF | TGTGCCAGCTCACCAGTGCCCCAAGAGGAGCAGTTCTTC
TRBJ1-1 | 14 | . | TRBV6-5 | once | CASSYRGHLTEAFF | TGTGCCAGCAGTTACAGGGGTCACCTCACTGAAGCTTTCTTT